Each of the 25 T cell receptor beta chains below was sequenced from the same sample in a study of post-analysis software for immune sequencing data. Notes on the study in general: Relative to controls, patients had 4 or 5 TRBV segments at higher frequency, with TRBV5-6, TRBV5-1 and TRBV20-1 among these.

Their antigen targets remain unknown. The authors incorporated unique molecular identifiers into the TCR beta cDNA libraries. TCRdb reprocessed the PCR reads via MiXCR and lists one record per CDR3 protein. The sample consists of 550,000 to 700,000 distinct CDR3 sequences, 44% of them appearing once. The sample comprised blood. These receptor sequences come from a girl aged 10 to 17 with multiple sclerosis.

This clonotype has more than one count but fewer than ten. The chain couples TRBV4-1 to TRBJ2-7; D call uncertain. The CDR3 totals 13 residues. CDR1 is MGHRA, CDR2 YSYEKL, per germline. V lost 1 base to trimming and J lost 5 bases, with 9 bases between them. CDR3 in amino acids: CASSQVPMDEQYF. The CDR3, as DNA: TGCGCCAGCAGCCAAGTCCCCATGGACGAGCAGTACTTC.

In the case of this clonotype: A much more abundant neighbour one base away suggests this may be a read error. The CDR3 DNA reads as TGTGCCAGCAGTGTCGGGACAGGGGCAGATACGCAGTATTTT. It encodes CASSVGTGADTQYF. The chain has TRBV6-4 and TRBJ2-3, with TRBD1 matching over 10 bases. Trimming took 4 bases from V and 4 from J; bases not matched to a gene: 2. CDR3 length: 14 residues. Germline CDR1 and CDR2: MRHNA and SNTAGT.

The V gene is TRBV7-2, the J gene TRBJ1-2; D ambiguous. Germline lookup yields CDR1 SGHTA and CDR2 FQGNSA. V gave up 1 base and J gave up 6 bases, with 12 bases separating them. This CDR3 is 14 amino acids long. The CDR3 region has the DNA TGTGCCAGCAGCTTAGATCTAGGCGGGGATGGCTACACCTTC. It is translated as CASSLDLGGDGYTF.

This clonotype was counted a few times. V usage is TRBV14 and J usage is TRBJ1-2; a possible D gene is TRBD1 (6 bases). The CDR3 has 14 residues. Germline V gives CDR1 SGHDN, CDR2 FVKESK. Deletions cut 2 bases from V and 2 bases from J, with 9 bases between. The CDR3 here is CASSQTGMNYGYTF. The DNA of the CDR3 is TGTGCCAGCAGCCAAACAGGGATGAACTATGGCTACACCTTC. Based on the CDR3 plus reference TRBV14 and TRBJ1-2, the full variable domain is EAGVTQFPSHSVIEKGQTVTLRCDPISGHDNLYWYRRVMGKEIKFLLHFVKESKQDESGMPNNRFLAERTGGTYSTLKVQPAELEDSGVYFCASSQTGMNYGYTFGSGTRLTVV.

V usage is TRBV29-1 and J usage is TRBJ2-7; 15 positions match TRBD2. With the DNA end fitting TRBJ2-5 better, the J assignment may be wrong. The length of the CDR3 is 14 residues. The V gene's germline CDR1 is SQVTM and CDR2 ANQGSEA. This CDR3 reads CSVGTSGRAETQYF. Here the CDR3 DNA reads TGCAGCGTTGGGACTAGCGGGAGGGCGGAGACCCAGTACTTC.

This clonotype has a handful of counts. CDR3 bases: TGTGCCAGCAGCTTAGATATGTCATTAAGGGGAGGAGACAATGAGCAGTTCTTC. It codes for CASSLDMSLRGGDNEQFF. This chain uses TRBV11-2 with TRBJ2-1, with D tentatively TRBD2 (6 bases). Looked up from germline, CDR1 is SGHAT and CDR2 is FQNNGV. The CDR3 covers 18 residues. V dropped 0 bases and J dropped 5 bases, with 20 bases sitting between them.

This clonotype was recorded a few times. The CDR3 region is CSVLSGNYGYTF. The CDR3 DNA is TGCAGCGTTTTGTCAGGGAACTATGGCTACACCTTC. The chain links TRBV29-1 to TRBJ1-2, with D possibly matching TRBD1 (5 bases). The CDR3 extends over 12 amino acids. Germline CDR1 and CDR2: SQVTM and ANQGSEA. Trimming shortened V by 5 bases and J by 2 bases, and 9 bases separated the two germline ends.

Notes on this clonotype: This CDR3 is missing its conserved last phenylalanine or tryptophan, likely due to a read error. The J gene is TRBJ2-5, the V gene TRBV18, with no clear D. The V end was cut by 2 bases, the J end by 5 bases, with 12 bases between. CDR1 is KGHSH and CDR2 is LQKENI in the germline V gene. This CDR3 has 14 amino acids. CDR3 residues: CASSPGTMRETQYV. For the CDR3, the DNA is TGTGCCAGCTCACCAGGCACCATGAGGGAGACCCAGTACGTC.

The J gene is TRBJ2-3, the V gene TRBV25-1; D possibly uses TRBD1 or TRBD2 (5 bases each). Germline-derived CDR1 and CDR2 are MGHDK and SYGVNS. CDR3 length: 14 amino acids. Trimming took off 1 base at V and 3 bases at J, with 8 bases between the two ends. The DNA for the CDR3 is TGTGCCAGCAGTGAATCGGGACGGACAGATACGCAGTATTTT. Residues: CASSESGRTDTQYF. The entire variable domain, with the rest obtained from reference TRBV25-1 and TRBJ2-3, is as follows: EADIYQTPRYLVIGTGKKITLECSQTMGHDKMYWYQQDPGMELHLIHYSYGVNSTEKGDLSSESTVSRIRTEHFPLTLESARPSHTSQYLCASSESGRTDTQYFGPGTRLTVL.

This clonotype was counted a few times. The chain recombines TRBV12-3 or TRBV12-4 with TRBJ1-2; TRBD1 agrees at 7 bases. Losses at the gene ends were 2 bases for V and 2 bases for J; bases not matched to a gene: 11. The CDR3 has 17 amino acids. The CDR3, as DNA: TGTGCCAGCAGTTTACCTAACAGGGGCCTCTTCAACTATGGCTACACCTTC. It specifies CASSLPNRGLFNYGYTF.

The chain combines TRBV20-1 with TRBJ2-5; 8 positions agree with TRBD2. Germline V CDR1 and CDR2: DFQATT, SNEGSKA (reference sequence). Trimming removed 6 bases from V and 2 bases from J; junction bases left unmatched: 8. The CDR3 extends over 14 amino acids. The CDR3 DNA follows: TGCAGTGCGGCGGGGGGCGCAGGGCAAGAGACCCAGTACTTC. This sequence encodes CSAAGGAGQETQYF.

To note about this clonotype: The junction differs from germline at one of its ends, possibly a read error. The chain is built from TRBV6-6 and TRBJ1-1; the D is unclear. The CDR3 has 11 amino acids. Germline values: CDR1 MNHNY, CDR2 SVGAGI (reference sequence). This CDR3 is CASRRGTETFF. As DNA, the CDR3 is TGTGCCAGCAGACGGGGAACTGAAACTTTCTTT.

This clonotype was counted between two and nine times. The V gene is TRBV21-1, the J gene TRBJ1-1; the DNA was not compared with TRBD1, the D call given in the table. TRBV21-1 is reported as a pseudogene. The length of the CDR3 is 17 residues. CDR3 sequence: CASSKEKGASINTEAFF. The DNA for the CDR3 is TGTGCCAGCAGCAAAGAAAAGGGGGCGAGTATTAACACTGAAGCTTTCTTT.

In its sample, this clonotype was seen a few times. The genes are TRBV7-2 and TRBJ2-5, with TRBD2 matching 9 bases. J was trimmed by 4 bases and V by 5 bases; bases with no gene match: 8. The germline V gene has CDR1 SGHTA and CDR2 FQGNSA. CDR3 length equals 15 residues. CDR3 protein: CASSPQRGVGETQYF. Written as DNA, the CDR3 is TGTGCCAGCAGCCCCCAGCGGGGGGTAGGAGAGACCCAGTACTTC.

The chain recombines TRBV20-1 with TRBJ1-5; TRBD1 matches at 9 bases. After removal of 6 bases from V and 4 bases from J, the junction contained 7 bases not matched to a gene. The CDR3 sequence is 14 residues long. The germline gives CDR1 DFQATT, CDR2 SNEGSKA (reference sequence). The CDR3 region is CSATDRGTNQPQHF. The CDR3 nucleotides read TGCAGTGCGACCGACAGGGGGACGAATCAGCCCCAGCATTTT.

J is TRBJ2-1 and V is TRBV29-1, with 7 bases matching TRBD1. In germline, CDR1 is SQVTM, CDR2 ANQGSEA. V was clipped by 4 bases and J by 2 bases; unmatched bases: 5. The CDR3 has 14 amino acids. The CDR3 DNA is TGCAGCGTTGGCCCCGGACAGGCCTACAATGAGCAGTTCTTC. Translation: CSVGPGQAYNEQFF.

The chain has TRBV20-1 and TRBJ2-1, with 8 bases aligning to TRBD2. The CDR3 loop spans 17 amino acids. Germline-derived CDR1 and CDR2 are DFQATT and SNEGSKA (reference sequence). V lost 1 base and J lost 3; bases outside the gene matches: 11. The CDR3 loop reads CSARVPSGRGVYNEQFF. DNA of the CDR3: TGCAGTGCTAGAGTGCCCTCAGGGCGGGGGGTCTACAATGAGCAGTTCTTC.

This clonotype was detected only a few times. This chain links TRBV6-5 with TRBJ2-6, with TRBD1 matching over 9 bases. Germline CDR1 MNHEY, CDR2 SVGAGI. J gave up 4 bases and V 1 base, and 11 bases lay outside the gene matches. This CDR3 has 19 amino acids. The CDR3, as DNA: TGTGCCAGCAGTTACTATTCCCGGGACAGGGCACCCGGGGCCAACGTCCTGACTTTC. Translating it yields CASSYYSRDRAPGANVLTF.

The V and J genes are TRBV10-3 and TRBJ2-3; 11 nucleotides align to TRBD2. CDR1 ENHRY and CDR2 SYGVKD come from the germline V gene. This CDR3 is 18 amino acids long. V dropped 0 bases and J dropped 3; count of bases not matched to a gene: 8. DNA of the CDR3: TGTGCCATCAGTGAGTCGTCAGCTAGCGGGAGGTTAACAGATACGCAGTATTTT. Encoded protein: CAISESSASGRLTDTQYF.

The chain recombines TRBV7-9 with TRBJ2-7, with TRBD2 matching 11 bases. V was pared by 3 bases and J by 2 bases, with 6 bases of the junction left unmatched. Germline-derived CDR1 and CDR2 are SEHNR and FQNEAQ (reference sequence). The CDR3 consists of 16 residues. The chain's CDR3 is CASSLSRLAGPYEQYF. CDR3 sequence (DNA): TGTGCCAGCAGCTTGAGCCGACTAGCGGGGCCCTACGAGCAGTACTTC.

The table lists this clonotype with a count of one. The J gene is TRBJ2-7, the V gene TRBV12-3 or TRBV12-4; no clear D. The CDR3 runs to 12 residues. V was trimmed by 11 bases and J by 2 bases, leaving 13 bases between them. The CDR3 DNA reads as TGTGCCTGCGGCGAGGCCCCCTACGAGCAGTACTTC. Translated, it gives CACGEAPYEQYF.

CDR3 nucleotide sequence: TGTGCCAGCAGCTTAGGGGGACTAGCGGGGGGGTTCTACAATGAGCAGTTCTTC. As protein: CASSLGGLAGGFYNEQFF. The chain links TRBV7-7 to TRBJ2-1; TRBD2 matches at 16 bases. V lost 1 base to trimming and J lost 3 bases; unmatched junction nucleotides: 3. The CDR3 sequence is 18 residues long. Germline V gene lookup returns CDR1 SSHAT and CDR2 FNYEAQ (reference sequence).

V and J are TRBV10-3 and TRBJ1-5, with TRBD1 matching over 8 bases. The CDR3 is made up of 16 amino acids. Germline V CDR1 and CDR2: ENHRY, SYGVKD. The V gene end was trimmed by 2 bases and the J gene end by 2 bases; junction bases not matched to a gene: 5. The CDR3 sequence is CAISEVDRGGNQPQHF. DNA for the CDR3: TGTGCCATCAGTGAGGTTGACAGGGGAGGCAATCAGCCCCAGCATTTT.

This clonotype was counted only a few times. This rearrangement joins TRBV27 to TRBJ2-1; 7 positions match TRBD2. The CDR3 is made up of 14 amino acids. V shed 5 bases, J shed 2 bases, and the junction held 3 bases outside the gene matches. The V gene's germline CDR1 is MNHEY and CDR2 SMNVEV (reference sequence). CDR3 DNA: TGTGCCAGCAGTGTCAGCGGGACCTACAATGAGCAGTTCTTC. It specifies CASSVSGTYNEQFF.

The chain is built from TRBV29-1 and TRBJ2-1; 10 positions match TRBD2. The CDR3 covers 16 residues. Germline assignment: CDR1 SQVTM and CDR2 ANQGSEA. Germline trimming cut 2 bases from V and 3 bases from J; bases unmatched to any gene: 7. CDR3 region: CSVEITGLADYNEQFF. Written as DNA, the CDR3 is TGCAGCGTTGAAATTACCGGACTAGCGGACTACAATGAGCAGTTCTTC.